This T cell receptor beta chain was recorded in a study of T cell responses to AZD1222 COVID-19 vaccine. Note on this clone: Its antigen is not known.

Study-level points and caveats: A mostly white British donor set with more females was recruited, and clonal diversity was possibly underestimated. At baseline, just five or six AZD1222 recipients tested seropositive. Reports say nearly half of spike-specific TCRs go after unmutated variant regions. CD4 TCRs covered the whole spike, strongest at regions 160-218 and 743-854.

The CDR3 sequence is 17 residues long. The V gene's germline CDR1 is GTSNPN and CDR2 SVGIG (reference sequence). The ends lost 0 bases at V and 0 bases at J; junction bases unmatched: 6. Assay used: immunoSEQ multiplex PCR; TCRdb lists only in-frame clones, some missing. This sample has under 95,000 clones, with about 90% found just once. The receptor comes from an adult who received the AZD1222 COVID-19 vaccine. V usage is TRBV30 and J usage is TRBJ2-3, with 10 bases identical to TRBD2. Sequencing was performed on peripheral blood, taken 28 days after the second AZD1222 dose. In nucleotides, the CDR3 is TGTGCCTGGAGTGTACCCGGGACTAGCGTAAGCACAGATACGCAGTATTTT. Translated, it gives CAWSVPGTSVSTDTQYF.